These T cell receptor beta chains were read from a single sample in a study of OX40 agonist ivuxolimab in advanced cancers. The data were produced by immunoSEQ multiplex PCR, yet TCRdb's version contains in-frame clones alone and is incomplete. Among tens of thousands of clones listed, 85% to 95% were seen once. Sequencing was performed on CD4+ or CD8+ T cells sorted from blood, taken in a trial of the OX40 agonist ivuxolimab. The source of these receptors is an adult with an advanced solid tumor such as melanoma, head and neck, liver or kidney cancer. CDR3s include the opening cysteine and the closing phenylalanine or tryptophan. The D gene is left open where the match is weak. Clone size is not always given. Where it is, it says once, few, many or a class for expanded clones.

DNA: TGTGCCAGCTCACGCCAGGTAATGGTTAACACTGAAGCTTTCTTT; CDR3: CASSRQVMVNTEAFF; D: -; V: TRBV18; size: -; J: TRBJ1-1
DNA: TGTGCCAGCAGCTTAGAACAGATAAACGAGCAGTACTTC; CDR3: CASSLEQINEQYF; D: -; V: TRBV5-6; size: -; J: TRBJ2-7
DNA: TGCGCCAGCAGCCAAGAATTTTACAGGGGCAATGAGCAGTTCTTC; CDR3: CASSQEFYRGNEQFF; D: TRBD1; V: TRBV4-1; size: -; J: TRBJ2-1
DNA: TGTGCCAGCAGTCAAGGACAGGTCTATAGCAATCAGCCCCAGCATTTT; CDR3: CASSQGQVYSNQPQHF; D: TRBD1; V: TRBV2; size: -; J: TRBJ1-5
DNA: TGTGCCAGCATCGAAGGGGCGGGGCAGTACTTC; CDR3: CASIEGAGQYF; D: -; V: TRBV6-1; size: -; J: TRBJ2-7
DNA: TGTGCCAGCAAATTCCCCGGAAGGGGCTACACCTTC; CDR3: CASKFPGRGYTF; D: -; V: TRBV27; size: -; J: TRBJ1-2
DNA: TGCGCCACAACGGGGGGGCCCTCAGATACGCAGTATTTT; CDR3: CATTGGPSDTQYF; D: TRBD2; V: TRBV10-2; size: -; J: TRBJ2-3
DNA: TGTGCCAGCAGCCAAGGACAGGGGTGGACAGATACGCAGTATTTT; CDR3: CASSQGQGWTDTQYF; D: TRBD1; V: TRBV14; size: once; J: TRBJ2-3
DNA: TGCGCCAGCAGCCCGACGTCACCCGGGACAGGGGGCGATGAGCAGTACTTC; CDR3: CASSPTSPGTGGDEQYF; D: TRBD1; V: TRBV4-3; size: -; J: TRBJ2-7
DNA: TGTGCCAGCTCACCATATCACGCGCGCTCAGAAGAGACCCAGTACTTC; CDR3: CASSPYHARSEETQYF; D: -; V: TRBV18; size: -; J: TRBJ2-5
DNA: TGCGCCAGCAGTGCGGGCCCTAGCGGACGCCCGTCCGACGAGCAGTACTTC; CDR3: CASSAGPSGRPSDEQYF; D: TRBD2; V: TRBV5-1; size: -; J: TRBJ2-7
DNA: TGTGCCAGCAGTTTAGGGAATGAGCAGTTCTTC; CDR3: CASSLGNEQFF; D: -; V: TRBV27; size: -; J: TRBJ2-1
DNA: TGTGCCAGTAAATTAGACAGGGGAGGGACCGGGGAGCTGTTTTTT; CDR3: CASKLDRGGTGELFF; D: -; V: TRBV19; size: -; J: TRBJ2-2
DNA: TGTGCCAGCAGTTCCTCCTTCACAGATACGCAGTATTTT; CDR3: CASSSSFTDTQYF; D: -; V: TRBV6-5; size: once; J: TRBJ2-3
DNA: TGTGCCAGCAGCCCCAGGGGAGGGAGCGCCTACAATGAGCAGTTCTTC; CDR3: CASSPRGGSAYNEQFF; D: -; V: TRBV7-9; size: -; J: TRBJ2-1
DNA: TGTGCCAGCAGTTTAATCACAGGGGGCCCCGAACTTAGCAATCAGCCCCAGCATTTT; CDR3: CASSLITGGPELSNQPQHF; D: TRBD1; V: TRBV28; size: -; J: TRBJ1-5
DNA: TGCAGCGTGACAGGGATGACTGAAGCTTTCTTT; CDR3: CSVTGMTEAFF; D: TRBD1; V: TRBV29-1; size: few; J: TRBJ1-1
DNA: TGCAGCGTTGAAGTAGCCTCTCGTCGGGGGCCTGTTGACGAGCAGTACTTC; CDR3: CSVEVASRRGPVDEQYF; D: -; V: TRBV29-1; size: -; J: TRBJ2-7
DNA: TGTGCCACTCCGGGAGCAACCACCGGGGAGCTGTTTTTT; CDR3: CATPGATTGELFF; D: -; V: TRBV2; size: -; J: TRBJ2-2
DNA: TGCGCCAGCAGCCCCCGGGACAGGGTTACTGAAGCTTTCTTT; CDR3: CASSPRDRVTEAFF; D: TRBD1; V: TRBV5-1; size: -; J: TRBJ1-1
DNA: TGCAGCGTTGGGTCCTACCGGGACAGTAACCAAGAGACCCAGTACTTC; CDR3: CSVGSYRDSNQETQYF; D: TRBD1; V: TRBV29-1; size: -; J: TRBJ2-5
DNA: TGCGCCAGCAGCTTGGGTTCTTGGGTAGACGAAGCTTTCTTT; CDR3: CASSLGSWVDEAFF; D: -; V: TRBV5-1; size: once; J: TRBJ1-1
DNA: TGCGCCAGCAGCTTGGCCACTTTTGGGAGGAACACTGAAGCTTTCTTT; CDR3: CASSLATFGRNTEAFF; D: -; V: TRBV5-1; size: -; J: TRBJ1-1
DNA: TGTGCCAGTAGTATAGACACCGGGACAGGGGGCGATGGCTACACCTTC; CDR3: CASSIDTGTGGDGYTF; D: TRBD1; V: TRBV19; size: -; J: TRBJ1-2
DNA: TGTGCCAGCAGTTCAGACAGGGGGCGCACAGATACGCAGTATTTT; CDR3: CASSSDRGRTDTQYF; D: TRBD1; V: TRBV7-9; size: once; J: TRBJ2-3
DNA: TGTGCCAGCAGCTTAGGCGCTGGGACAGGGGCACTCTCTGGGGCCAACGTCCTGACTTTC; CDR3: CASSLGAGTGALSGANVLTF; D: TRBD1; V: TRBV7-8; size: -; J: TRBJ2-6
DNA: TGTGCCACCAGCAGACCTACGGAGAGCTCCTACAATGAGCAGTTCTTC; CDR3: CATSRPTESSYNEQFF; D: -; V: TRBV15; size: -; J: TRBJ2-1
DNA: TGTGCCAGCAGCAAACCGGGACGACAGTCACCCCTCCACTTT; CDR3: CASSKPGRQSPLHF; D: -; V: TRBV21-1; size: -; J: TRBJ1-6
DNA: TGTGCCAGCAGTGAGGGCACTGGCGGACGCACAGATACGCAGTATTTT; CDR3: CASSEGTGGRTDTQYF; D: -; V: TRBV2; size: -; J: TRBJ2-3
DNA: TGTGCCAGCAGTCCCGGGACGGAAGAATCCCAGTACTTC; CDR3: CASSPGTEESQYF; D: -; V: TRBV28; size: -; J: TRBJ2-5
DNA: TGCAGCGTCCCGAGGACTAGCGGGGGCTCCTACAATGAGCAGTTCTTC; CDR3: CSVPRTSGGSYNEQFF; D: TRBD2; V: TRBV29-1; size: -; J: TRBJ2-1
DNA: TGTGCCAGCAGCAACTTAGCGCCGAACACTGAAGCTTTCTTT; CDR3: CASSNLAPNTEAFF; D: -; V: TRBV21-1; size: -; J: TRBJ1-1
DNA: TGTGTGTCCGCGGGGAACACCGGGGAGCTGTTTTTT; CDR3: CVSAGNTGELFF; D: -; V: TRBV28; size: -; J: TRBJ2-2
DNA: TGTGCCAGCAGTTTAAGTTTTGGACCTTGGGGCAATCAGCCCCAGCATTTT; CDR3: CASSLSFGPWGNQPQHF; D: -; V: TRBV27; size: once; J: TRBJ1-5
DNA: TGTGCCAGCAGGGTCGACAGGGGCAATCAGCCCCAGCATTTT; CDR3: CASRVDRGNQPQHF; D: TRBD1; V: TRBV7-8; size: -; J: TRBJ1-5
DNA: TGTGCCACCAGCAGAGATGCGGCGGGAGGGCCCATCTACGAGCAGTACTTC; CDR3: CATSRDAAGGPIYEQYF; D: TRBD2; V: TRBV15; size: -; J: TRBJ2-7
DNA: TGCGCCAGCAGCCAGGGGGCCTACGAGCAGTACTTC; CDR3: CASSQGAYEQYF; D: -; V: TRBV4-1; size: -; J: TRBJ2-7